This TCR beta chain was sequenced during a study of shared clonotypes between healthy human individuals. Across several immunoSEQ plates, the genomic DNA of each subset was split evenly. TCRdb's copy holds only in-frame clones and misses some; the assay was immunoSEQ multiplex PCR. The data contain over 2 million clones, 95% of them singletons. Overall study findings and caveats: Naive subsets, compared against memory subsets, generally had larger estimated richness values. Rarefaction analysis demonstrated incomplete sorted-subset sequencing notwithstanding large depth.

Germline V gives CDR1 SGHTA, CDR2 FQGTGA. With V trimmed by 6 bases and J by 3 bases, 5 bases remained unmatched. This CDR3 spans 14 amino acids. As concerns this clone: The antigen is unknown.

The rearrangement joins TRBV7-3 to TRBJ1-1; TRBD1 matches at 9 bases. This receptor was taken from a man younger than 35 in good health. The sequencing sample was made of naive CD4+ T cells sorted from blood. This sample's subset: CD45RA+ positively selected. The CDR3 sequence is CASSDRGADTEAFF. The CDR3 DNA sequence: TGTGCCAGCAGTGACAGGGGGGCGGACACTGAAGCTTTCTTT. Variable domain in full (rest from reference TRBV7-3 and TRBJ1-1): GAGVSQTPSNKVTEKGKYVELRCDPISGHTALYWYRQSLGQGPEFLIYFQGTGAADDSGLPNDRFFAVRPEGSVSTLKIQRTERGDSAVYLCASSDRGADTEAFFGQGTRLTVV.